One sample yielded the 9 T cell receptor beta chains listed below, sequenced in a study of T cells in Graves' hyperthyroidism and ophthalmopathy (dated by TCRdb to about 2019). Library generation was performed with multiplex PCR. Sequencing instrument: Illumina HiSeq 2000. The TCR beta CDR3 regions were amplified from the RNA transcripts. The first round of RT-PCR for the TCR CDR3 was performed with the HTBI primer set and the Qiagen OneStep RT-PCR kit. TCRdb reanalyzed the raw reads on its own, using fastp at Q25 for trimming and MiXCR for clone calling, and kept in-frame beta chains. Here each entry gathers all rows of one CDR3 protein and keeps the most common genes and DNA. The sample table holds some 420,000 distinct CDR3 sequences, of which 12% to 15% were seen once. The top ten hold 5% to 6% of the sample. The sequencing input was blood. These receptors were taken from a woman aged 18-35 years with Graves' hyperthyroidism.

Concerning this clonotype: With a much larger clone just one base away, this may be a read error. The chain employs TRBV25-1 and TRBJ1-1; 10 nucleotides match TRBD1. The CDR3 sequence is 14 residues long. CDR1 and CDR2 from the germline V gene are MGHDK and SYGVNS. The CDR3 DNA is TGTGCCAGCAGTGCCGGGACAGGGGTTGCTGAAGCTCTCTTT. As protein: CASSAGTGVAEALF. The entire variable domain, with the rest obtained from reference TRBV25-1 and TRBJ1-1, is as follows: EADIYQTPRYLVIGTGKKITLECSQTMGHDKMYWYQQDPGMELHLIHYSYGVNSTEKGDLSSESTVSRIRTEHFPLTLESARPSHTSQYLCASSAGTGVAEALFGQGTRLTVV.

About this clonotype itself: A clone one base away is much larger, so this may be a read error. V usage is TRBV6-1 and J usage is TRBJ1-1; D is perhaps TRBD1 (5 bases). The CDR3 totals 14 residues. Germline values: CDR1 MNHNS, CDR2 SASEGT. CDR3 residues: CASSAGAGHTEAFF. CDR3 coding DNA: TGCGCCAGCAGCGCCGGGGCAGGGCACACTGAAGCTTTCTTT.

This clonotype has ten or more counts. As DNA, the CDR3 is TGTGCCAGCAGCCCCGGGGACAGGTCCTACGAGCAGTACTTC. Its protein is CASSPGDRSYEQYF. The chain links TRBV7-9 to TRBJ2-7; 8 bases map to TRBD1. Germline V gene data show CDR1 as SEHNR and CDR2 as FQNEAQ (reference sequence). Trimming cost V 5 bases and J 1 base; bases outside gene matches: 4. The CDR3 is 14 amino acids. Using reference TRBV7-9 and TRBJ2-7 for the parts outside the CDR3, the full variable domain is DTGVSQNPRHKITKRGQNVTFRCDPISEHNRLYWYRQTLGQGPEFLTYFQNEAQLEKSRLLSDRFSAERPKGSFSTLEIQRTEQGDSAMYLCASSPGDRSYEQYFGPGTRLTVT.

The count of this clonotype is one. A much larger clone lies one base from this, so it may be a read error. CDR3 in DNA: TGTGCCAACAGGTTGGGGAGGGCCGTGAACACTGAAGCTTTCTTT. This gives the protein CANRLGRAVNTEAFF. The chain has TRBV7-3 and TRBJ1-1, with D maybe TRBD1 (5 bases). Germline V CDR1 and CDR2: SGHTA, FQGTGA. The CDR3 spans 15 residues. V gave up 10 bases and J gave up 0 bases, with 18 bases separating them.

The rearrangement links TRBV5-1 to TRBJ1-6; D is possibly TRBD1 (5 bases). This CDR3 has 14 residues. Trimming shortened V by 0 bases and J by 9 bases, and 10 bases separated the two germline ends. Per the germline V gene, CDR1 is SGHRS and CDR2 is YFSETQ. Here the CDR3 reads CASSLGGRGSPLHF. In DNA, the CDR3 is TGCGCCAGCAGCTTGGGGGGGAGAGGTTCACCCCTCCACTTT.

About this clonotype: Possible read error: a much larger clone is one base away. This chain joins TRBV24-1 and TRBJ1-5; maybe TRBD1 (5 bases). Per the germline V gene, CDR1 is KGHDR and CDR2 is SFDVKD. The CDR3 has 16 residues. The CDR3 region has the DNA TGTGCCACCAGTGATTCTGGCAGGGCGAGCAATCAGCCCCGGCATTTT. The encoded protein is CATSDSGRASNQPRHF.

The CDR3 spells CASSVSGNEKLFF. CDR3 bases: TGTGCCAGCAGTGTTAGCGGGAATGAAAAACTGTTTTTT. The chain couples TRBV6-2 or TRBV6-3 to TRBJ1-4; no definite D call. V was cut by 5 bases and J by 5 bases, with 9 bases left in between. The CDR3 contains 13 residues. The germline V gene encodes CDR1 MNHEY and CDR2 SVGEGT.

This clonotype was recorded at least ten times. The rearrangement uses TRBV7-9 and TRBJ1-1, with 9 bases fitting TRBD1. Germline assignment: CDR1 SEHNR and CDR2 FQNEAQ (reference sequence). The CDR3 extends over 14 amino acids. Trimming removed 6 bases from V and 1 base from J; junction bases left unmatched: 3. The CDR3 DNA sequence: TGTGCCAGCAGTCGACAGGGGGAGAACACTGAAGCTTTCTTT. Translated: CASSRQGENTEAFF.

This clonotype was observed many times. The chain has TRBV18 and TRBJ2-3; TRBD1 is a possible D gene (7 bases). Trimming shortened V by 6 bases and J by 2 bases, and 12 bases separated the two germline ends. This CDR3 contains 14 residues. In germline, CDR1 is KGHSH, CDR2 LQKENI. This chain's CDR3 is CASSEGTVTDTQYF. In nucleotides, the CDR3 is TGTGCCAGCTCGGAGGGGACAGTCACAGATACGCAGTATTTT.